One sample yielded the 13 T cell receptor beta chains listed below, sequenced in a study of regulatory T cells in long-lasting Graves disease. Arm-PCR with iRepertoire HTBI primers amplified the CDR3 regions for these TCR beta libraries. One entry per CDR3 protein, called by TCRdb with MiXCR from the multiplex PCR reads. Here the sample spans around 400,000 distinct CDR3 sequences, over 12% being singletons. Time point: newly diagnosed GD, antithyroid drugs for less than 3 months. The TCR library was made from RNA extracted from PBMCs. These same data were also listed under a study on T cells in Graves' hyperthyroidism and ophthalmopathy.

The sample here was peripheral blood mononuclear cells (PBMCs), taken at new diagnosis, from a patient treated with antithyroid drugs. The receptors derive from a woman aged 40-49 years with Graves disease.

V usage is TRBV27 and J usage is TRBJ1-1, with no clear D. CDR1 is MNHEY and CDR2 is SMNVEV in the germline V gene (reference sequence). The V end was cut by 4 bases, the J end by 1 base, with 7 bases between. The length of the CDR3 is 13 residues. In nucleotides, the CDR3 is TGTGCCAGCAGTTATCGCGGGAACACTGAAGCTTTCTTT. Encoded protein: CASSYRGNTEAFF.

This clonotype has ten or more counts. The gene calls are TRBV9 and TRBJ2-5; perhaps TRBD2 as D (6 bases). The CDR3 is 14 amino acids. The germline CDR1 and CDR2 sequences are SGDLS and YYNGEE. The ends were cut back, 2 bases at V and 2 bases at J, with 10 bases in the middle. CDR3 region: CASSVTSSQETQYF. The CDR3 DNA follows: TGTGCCAGCAGCGTGACTAGTAGTCAAGAGACCCAGTACTTC.

This clonotype turned up a few times. V usage is TRBV20-1 and J usage is TRBJ2-7; 8 bases fit TRBD2. The CDR3 extends over 15 amino acids. V shed 0 bases and J 2 bases; nucleotides not matched to a gene: 6. Germline V gene data show CDR1 as DFQATT and CDR2 as SNEGSKA (reference sequence). The CDR3 region is CSARDIERGTYEQYF. In nucleotides, the CDR3 is TGCAGTGCTAGAGATATTGAGCGGGGGACCTACGAGCAGTACTTC.

This clonotype has a handful of counts. At one boundary the junction diverges from the germline segment, which might be a read error. The rearrangement uses TRBV6-4 and TRBJ2-2, with 7 bases identical to TRBD1. CDR1 is MRHNA and CDR2 is SNTAGT in the germline V gene. The CDR3 contains 17 residues. The CDR3 nucleotides are TGTGCCAGCAGTGACTCCTTCAGGACAGGCAACATCGGGGAGCTGTTTTTT. This translates into CASSDSFRTGNIGELFF.

This clonotype came up a few times. The chain couples TRBV10-3 to TRBJ2-5; 9 nucleotides align to TRBD2. The CDR3 contains 16 residues. The J segment lost 4 bases and the V segment lost 3 bases, leaving 9 bases of the junction unmatched. Germline V lookup: CDR1 ENHRY, CDR2 SYGVKD. In DNA, the CDR3 is TGTGCCATCAGTGACCTTGGCGGCGGGAGGGGAGAGACCCAGTACTTC. It encodes CAISDLGGGRGETQYF.

As for this clonotype: This may be a read error, as it is one base from a much larger clone. This chain uses TRBV12-3 or TRBV12-4 with TRBJ1-4; maybe TRBD1 (5 bases). With 6 bases removed from V and 3 bases from J, the gap between germline ends came to 14 bases. The CDR3 has 15 amino acids. CDR3 in amino acids: CASSPRELSNEKLFF. The CDR3, as DNA: TGTGCCAGCAGCCCCAGGGAGCTTTCTAATGAAAAACTGTTTTTT.

About this clonotype itself: The likely explanation is a read error, given a far larger clone one base away. The gene calls are TRBV7-2 and TRBJ2-7; D unresolved. The V gene lost 5 bases and the J gene lost 1 base, with 6 bases spanning the gap. The CDR3 consists of 12 residues. Germline CDR1 is SGHTA and CDR2 is FQGNSA. CDR3 nucleotide sequence: TGTGCCAGCAGCCCACAGTCCTACGAGCAGTACTTC. Translated: CASSPQSYEQYF.

This clonotype was seen ten or more times. The rearrangement uses TRBV12-3 or TRBV12-4 and TRBJ1-1, with TRBD1 as a possible D gene (5 bases). This CDR3 spans 14 amino acids. The V end lost 6 bases, the J end lost 0 bases, and 11 bases lay between the germline ends. The CDR3 nucleotides are TGTGCCAGCAGCCCGGGGCGGCTGAACACTGAAGCTTTCTTT. Protein sequence: CASSPGRLNTEAFF.

In regard to this clonotype: A much larger clone sits a single nucleotide away, making a read error possible. This sequence joins TRBV3-1 and TRBJ1-2; a weak D match, TRBD1 (5 bases). V lost 5 bases to trimming and J lost 4 bases, with 11 bases between them. The germline V gene has CDR1 LGHDT and CDR2 YNNKEL (reference sequence). CDR3 size: 13 residues. The CDR3 protein is CASSGGMGYGYTF. CDR3 bases: TGTGCCAGCAGCGGGGGTATGGGCTATGGCTACACCTTC. Based on the CDR3 plus reference TRBV3-1 and TRBJ1-2, the full variable domain is DTAVSQTPKYLVTQMGNDKSIKCEQNLGHDTMYWYKQDSKKFLKIMFSYNNKELIINETVPNRFSPKSPDKAHLNLHINSLELGDSAVYFCASSGGMGYGYTFGSGTRLTVV.

This clonotype was recorded many times. The rearrangement uses TRBV11-1 and TRBJ2-7, with TRBD1 as a possible D gene (5 bases). V was trimmed by 5 bases and J by 0 bases, leaving 17 bases between them. The germline V gene encodes CDR1 SGHAT and CDR2 FQDESV (reference sequence). CDR3 length equals 16 residues. For the CDR3, the DNA is TGTGCCAGCAGCCTCGGTGGGCAGGGAATCTCCTACGAGCAGTACTTC. As protein: CASSLGGQGISYEQYF. The full variable domain, rest sourced from reference TRBV11-1 and TRBJ2-7, is EAEVAQSPRYKITEKSQAVAFWCDPISGHATLYWYRQILGQGPELLVQFQDESVVDDSQLPKDRFSAERLKGVDSTLKIQPAELGDSAMYLCASSLGGQGISYEQYFGPGTRLTVT.

This clonotype has a count of ten or more. Written as DNA, the CDR3 is TGTGCCAGCAGTTTATCGGGGGACATCACAGATACGCAGTATTTT. This translates into CASSLSGDITDTQYF. The gene calls are TRBV28 and TRBJ2-3; D tentatively fits TRBD1 or TRBD2 (6 bases each). V lost 1 base and J lost 2, with 10 bases in between. CDR3 size: 15 residues. Germline values: CDR1 MDHEN, CDR2 SYDVKM.

This clonotype has at least ten counts. The V gene is TRBV7-2, the J gene TRBJ2-7; 8 bases are shared with TRBD2. CDR3 length: 17 residues. Trimming removed 0 bases from V and 6 bases from J; junction bases left unmatched: 13. Germline V lookup: CDR1 SGHTA, CDR2 FQGNSA. CDR3 protein: CASSLASLAGGLGEQYF. CDR3 coding DNA: TGTGCCAGCAGCTTAGCGAGTTTGGCGGGAGGCCTTGGCGAGCAGTACTTC. The full variable domain, its missing parts supplied by reference TRBV7-2 and TRBJ2-7, is GAGVSQSPSNKVTEKGKDVELRCDPISGHTALYWYRQSLGQGLEFLIYFQGNSAPDKSGLPSDRFSAERTGGSVSTLTIQRTQQEDSAVYLCASSLASLAGGLGEQYFGPGTRLTVT.

Concerning this clonotype itself: One base away lies a much larger clone, so this may be a sequencing read error. The final CDR3 position lacks the conserved phenylalanine or tryptophan, pointing to a likely read error. V and J are TRBV11-2 and TRBJ2-1; possibly TRBD1 or TRBD2 for D (5 bases each). In germline, CDR1 is SGHAT, CDR2 FQNNGV. The CDR3 loop spans 14 amino acids. Trimming stripped 5 bases from V and 4 bases from J, with 12 bases between. CDR3 sequence (DNA): TGTGCCAGCAGCACCTCCGGGGCGTACAATGAGCAGTTCTTA. Its translation is CASSTSGAYNEQFL.